This is a list of T cell receptor beta chains from one sample in a study of monozygotic twins with cystic fibrosis. The protocol was immunoSEQ multiplex PCR, while the TCRdb copy is restricted to in-frame clones and leaves out a portion. The sample includes 15,000 or so clones, 75% to 90% seen only once; the top ten take around 0.7%. The source material was blood. These receptors were obtained from a boy between 10 and 17 years old with cystic fibrosis. The CDR3 runs from the conserved cysteine through the conserved F or W. The D gene is left open where the match is weak. Clone size is shown for a subset of rows, as once, few, many or a class of expanded clone.

J: TRBJ2-7
D: -
V: TRBV29-1
size: -
DNA: TGCAGCGCTGGGTTCGGGGACGAGCAGTACTTC
CDR3: CSAGFGDEQYF

J: TRBJ2-1
D: -
V: TRBV11-2
size: -
DNA: TGTGCCAGCAGCTTATTCGATGAGCAGTTCTTC
CDR3: CASSLFDEQFF

J: TRBJ1-2
D: -
V: TRBV4-1
size: -
DNA: TGCGCCAGCAGCCAAGAGATAGGGACTGGCTACACCTTC
CDR3: CASSQEIGTGYTF

J: TRBJ2-1
D: -
V: TRBV27
size: -
DNA: TGTGCCATCCGACGGTCGAGCTCCTACAATGAGCAGTTCTTC
CDR3: CAIRRSSSYNEQFF

J: TRBJ1-2
D: -
V: TRBV7-9
size: -
DNA: TGTGCCAGCAGCTTAGGGTCCCATAACTATGGCTACACCTTC
CDR3: CASSLGSHNYGYTF

J: TRBJ1-6
D: -
V: TRBV6-5
size: -
DNA: TGTGCCAGCAATAGGTGGAATTCACCCCTCCACTTT
CDR3: CASNRWNSPLHF

J: TRBJ1-1
D: -
V: TRBV19
size: -
DNA: TGTGCCAGTAGTATAGGTCCAGGAGGGCCCGCTTTCTTT
CDR3: CASSIGPGGPAFF

J: TRBJ2-1
D: -
V: TRBV5-4
size: -
DNA: TGTGCCAGCAGCTCCGGGATAAACAATGAGCAGTTCTTC
CDR3: CASSSGINNEQFF

J: TRBJ1-5
D: -
V: TRBV7-9
size: few
DNA: TGTGCCAGCAGCTTAGACTTCGGAGTAAGCAATCAGCCCCAGCATTTT
CDR3: CASSLDFGVSNQPQHF

J: TRBJ2-1
D: TRBD2
V: TRBV4-2
size: -
DNA: TGTGCCAGCAGCCAGGCCCTCGCTAGCGGGGGGGCCGATGAGCAGTTCTTC
CDR3: CASSQALASGGADEQFF

J: TRBJ1-5
D: -
V: TRBV27
size: -
DNA: TGTGCCAGCAGTTTATCTTGGGAAATACGTCAGCCCCAGCATTTT
CDR3: CASSLSWEIRQPQHF

J: TRBJ1-4
D: -
V: TRBV6-1
size: -
DNA: TGTGCCAGCAGCCGGGAGTTGACTGAAAAACTGTTTTTT
CDR3: CASSRELTEKLFF

J: TRBJ2-3
D: -
V: TRBV5-1
size: once
DNA: TGCGCCAGCAGCTTTTGGGGGCGGGATACGCAGTATTTT
CDR3: CASSFWGRDTQYF

J: TRBJ1-3
D: -
V: TRBV28
size: once
DNA: TGTGCCAGCAGTAGGCGTCACACCATATATTTT
CDR3: CASSRRHTIYF

J: TRBJ2-1
D: TRBD1
V: TRBV6-1
size: -
DNA: TGTGCCAGCAGGAATCCCGGGACAGGGTACAATGAGCAGTTCTTC
CDR3: CASRNPGTGYNEQFF

J: TRBJ1-5
D: TRBD1
V: TRBV25-1
size: once
DNA: TGTGCCAGCAGTGCCACAGGGGGCTTAGGCCAGCCCCAGCATTTT
CDR3: CASSATGGLGQPQHF

J: TRBJ2-1
D: -
V: TRBV2
size: -
DNA: TGTGCCAGCAGTGAACAGCTGGGGCCCAGGCCGTTCTTC
CDR3: CASSEQLGPRPFF

J: TRBJ2-3
D: -
V: TRBV6-5
size: -
DNA: TGTGCCAGCAGTTACTCGGCAGGCACAGATACGCAGTATTTT
CDR3: CASSYSAGTDTQYF

J: TRBJ1-5
D: -
V: TRBV30
size: -
DNA: TGTGCCTGGAGTGGGACAGCGTATCAGCCCCAGCATTTT
CDR3: CAWSGTAYQPQHF

J: TRBJ2-1
D: TRBD1
V: TRBV7-3
size: -
DNA: TGTGCCAGCAGCATCGGGACAGGGGAGGCTGAGCAGTTCTTC
CDR3: CASSIGTGEAEQFF

J: TRBJ2-3
D: TRBD1
V: TRBV19
size: once
DNA: TGTGCCAGTAGTATAAGCGGACAGGGCACAGATACGCAGTATTTT
CDR3: CASSISGQGTDTQYF

J: TRBJ2-7
D: -
V: TRBV7-7
size: -
DNA: TGTGCTAGCAGTCTAGACCTGGGGGCTCTCACGAGCTACGAGCAGTACTTC
CDR3: CASSLDLGALTSYEQYF

J: TRBJ1-3
D: -
V: TRBV6-1
size: -
DNA: TGTGCCAGCAGTTTGACACGCTCCGGGGACACCATATATTTT
CDR3: CASSLTRSGDTIYF